Below, 28 T cell receptor beta chains from the same sample are listed, as sequenced in a study of blood T cell repertoires in COVID-19. Assay used: immunoSEQ multiplex PCR; TCRdb lists only in-frame clones, some missing. Of roughly 250,000 clones listed, around 93% are singletons. The sequenced sample consisted of PBMCs or T cells enriched from blood (not recorded which). The receptors come from a human donor in a cohort exposed to, infected with or recovered from COVID-19 (not recorded which). The donor label of this sample is uncertain.

This chain links TRBV30 with TRBJ1-3; 7 bases are shared with TRBD1. With V trimmed by 2 bases and J by 0 bases, 4 bases remained unmatched. This CDR3 is built from 15 residues. Germline CDR1 GTSNPN, CDR2 SVGIG (reference sequence). The CDR3 loop reads CAWSPGTVSGNTIYF. CDR3 DNA: TGTGCCTGGAGTCCCGGGACAGTCTCTGGAAACACCATATATTTT.

The DNA for the CDR3 is TGCAGCGTTCGGCTAGGGGGTAATGAGCAGTTCTTC. Protein sequence: CSVRLGGNEQFF. The chain carries TRBV29-1 and TRBJ2-1; perhaps TRBD1 as D (6 bases). Germline CDR1 and CDR2: SQVTM and ANQGSEA. The CDR3 is 12 amino acids. Trimming took off 5 bases at V and 7 bases at J, with 12 bases between the two ends.

This clone was picked up one time. J is TRBJ2-4 and V is TRBV9; the D gene is possibly TRBD1 (5 bases). The CDR3 is made up of 15 amino acids. V was clipped by 0 bases and J by 4 bases, with 11 bases between them. Per the germline V gene, CDR1 is SGDLS and CDR2 is YYNGEE. CDR3 residues: CASSVDDGAKNIQYF. For the CDR3, the DNA is TGTGCCAGCAGCGTAGACGATGGGGCTAAAAACATTCAGTACTTC.

This clone appeared a single time. This chain connects TRBV4-3 to TRBJ2-1; 8 bases are shared with TRBD2. The ends lost 0 bases at V and 5 bases at J; junction bases unmatched: 9. CDR3 size: 17 residues. Per the germline V gene, CDR1 is LGHNA and CDR2 is YSLEER. DNA of the CDR3: TGCGCCAGCAGCCAAGAATTCGGGGGGGCCACGGACAATGAGCAGTTCTTC. The encoded protein is CASSQEFGGATDNEQFF.

The CDR3 is CASSGSKVPPYEQYF. CDR3 coding DNA: TGTGCCAGCAGCGGGAGTAAGGTTCCCCCCTACGAGCAGTACTTC. The J gene is TRBJ2-7, the V gene TRBV9; the D is unclear. Germline CDR1 and CDR2: SGDLS and YYNGEE. V was cut by 3 bases and J by 2 bases, with 15 bases left in between. This CDR3 region has 15 residues.

This CDR3 reads CASSFTTRDSYEQYF. CDR3 DNA sequence: TGCGCCAGCAGCTTTACTACACGAGACTCCTACGAGCAGTACTTC. This sequence joins TRBV5-1 and TRBJ2-7; D unresolved. This CDR3 region has 15 residues. The germline V and J ends were trimmed by 2 bases and 0 bases, with 12 bases remaining between them. The germline V gene encodes CDR1 SGHRS and CDR2 YFSETQ.

The rearrangement joins TRBV12-3 or TRBV12-4 to TRBJ1-3, with D uncertain. This CDR3 has 11 amino acids. The DNA of the CDR3 is TGTGCTGAGGGTGGGGGAAACACCATATATTTT. Its protein is CAEGGGNTIYF.

CDR3 nucleotides: TGTGCCAGCAGCTCGTTGACAGGAGCGGCAGATACGCAGTATTTT. Its protein product is CASSSLTGAADTQYF. The chain is built from TRBV7-9 and TRBJ2-3, with a weak D call TRBD1 (6 bases). Germline lookup yields CDR1 SEHNR and CDR2 FQNEAQ (reference sequence). The CDR3 consists of 15 residues. V lost 4 bases, J lost 4 bases, and 15 bases lay in between.

This clone was counted a single time. This CDR3 is CASSLWSGGSLNSNQPQHF. CDR3 DNA: TGTGCCAGCAGCTTATGGTCAGGGGGTTCCCTTAATAGCAATCAGCCCCAGCATTTT. The chain is built from TRBV7-9 and TRBJ1-5; TRBD1 aligns across 7 bases. The V segment lost 2 bases and the J segment 0 bases; nucleotides outside the gene matches: 13. Germline V gene sequence: CDR1 SEHNR, CDR2 FQNEAQ (reference sequence). The CDR3 spans 19 residues.

The V gene is TRBV9, the J gene TRBJ1-2; D gene unclear. The length of the CDR3 is 12 residues. Germline V gives CDR1 SGDLS, CDR2 YYNGEE. The V and J ends lost 0 bases and 11 bases respectively, with 11 bases between them. CDR3 region: CASSVVGEGYTF. The CDR3, as DNA: TGTGCCAGCAGCGTAGTCGGAGAGGGTTACACCTTC. The whole variable domain, filled in from reference TRBV9 and TRBJ1-2, reads DSGVTQTPKHLITATGQRVTLRCSPRSGDLSVYWYQQSLDQGLQFLIQYYNGEERAKGNILERFSAQQFPDLHSELNLSSLELGDSALYFCASSVVGEGYTFGSGTRLTVV.

The chain joins TRBV9 to TRBJ1-1; 7 bases line up with TRBD1. CDR1 and CDR2 (germline): SGDLS, YYNGEE. V was pared by 0 bases and J by 5 bases, with 1 base of the junction left unmatched. There are 13 residues in the CDR3. CDR3 in DNA: TGTGCCAGCAGCGTAGCGGACAGGACTGAAGCTTTCTTT. Translating it yields CASSVADRTEAFF.

The rearrangement joins TRBV27 to TRBJ1-5; possible D gene TRBD1, 5 bases. CDR1 and CDR2 (germline): MNHEY, SMNVEV (reference sequence). The CDR3 loop spans 17 amino acids. V gave up 1 base and J gave up 2 bases, with 15 bases separating them. CDR3: CASSLFYWGAGNQPQHF. CDR3 sequence (DNA): TGTGCCAGCAGTTTATTTTATTGGGGCGCGGGCAATCAGCCCCAGCATTTT.

The rearrangement joins TRBV28 to TRBJ1-1; D possibly corresponds to TRBD1 (6 bases). V lost 2 bases, J lost 4 bases, and 23 bases lay in between. The CDR3 length is 18 residues. CDR1 is MDHEN and CDR2 is SYDVKM in the germline V gene. The CDR3 sequence is CASSLHWGRGDVGTEAFF. Written as DNA, the CDR3 is TGTGCCAGCAGTTTACATTGGGGCAGGGGCGACGTCGGCACTGAAGCTTTCTTT.

Remarks on this clone: Other DNA sequences in the same sample also yield this CDR3. The chain is built from TRBV18 and TRBJ2-3; 7 bases align to TRBD2. V dropped 3 bases and J dropped 1; count of bases not matched to a gene: 4. The CDR3 length is 15 residues. CDR1 and CDR2 (germline): KGHSH, LQKENI. CDR3 bases: TGTGCCAGCTCACCGACCAGCGGGGGCACAGATACGCAGTATTTT. Translation: CASSPTSGGTDTQYF.

The chain uses TRBV4-2 and TRBJ1-4; D is ambiguous. CDR1 is LGHNA, CDR2 YNFKEQ, per germline. Trimming took 2 bases from V and 4 from J, leaving 14 bases between them. This CDR3 spans 16 amino acids. As DNA, the CDR3 is TGTGCCAGCAGCCAATATCTGGCGGCCAATAATGAAAAACTGTTTTTT. Encoded protein: CASSQYLAANNEKLFF.

The chain couples TRBV2 to TRBJ2-7, with D perhaps TRBD1 (5 bases). V was shortened by 6 bases and J by 3 bases, with 9 bases between the two germline ends. Germline-derived CDR1 and CDR2 are SNHLY and FYNNEI. This CDR3 is 12 amino acids long. This CDR3 is CASRTDRYEQYF. Written as DNA, the CDR3 is TGTGCCAGCAGGACAGACCGCTACGAGCAGTACTTC.

V and J are TRBV2 and TRBJ2-7; D possibly corresponds to TRBD2 (5 bases). V gave up 4 bases and J gave up 6 bases, with 7 bases separating them. CDR1 and CDR2 from the germline V gene are SNHLY and FYNNEI. This CDR3 has 11 residues. The CDR3 DNA reads as TGTGCCAGCAGTGGGAGCGGCGAGCAGTACTTC. Amino acid sequence: CASSGSGEQYF.

The chain combines TRBV6-5 with TRBJ2-2, with 9 bases that match TRBD2. The CDR3 is 15 amino acids. The trim removed 2 bases at V and 7 bases at J, leaving 5 bases unmatched. Germline V lookup: CDR1 MNHEY, CDR2 SVGAGI. DNA of the CDR3: TGTGCCAGCAGTTACCTTGCGGGGGGGAACGGGGAGCTGTTTTTT. It is translated as CASSYLAGGNGELFF.

The chain has TRBV11-2 and TRBJ1-2, with a weak D call TRBD1 (6 bases). The length of the CDR3 is 13 residues. Germline V gives CDR1 SGHAT, CDR2 FQNNGV. V shed 5 bases and J shed 6 bases, with 13 bases lying between them. In DNA, the CDR3 is TGTGCCAGCAGCCAATCAGGGGCGCATGGCTACACCTTC. This sequence encodes CASSQSGAHGYTF.

The chain has TRBV7-2 and TRBJ2-7; D possibly corresponds to TRBD2 (5 bases). In germline, CDR1 is SGHTA, CDR2 FQGNSA. The V end was cut by 1 base, the J end by 1 base, with 11 bases between. The CDR3 is made up of 15 amino acids. The CDR3 sequence: CASSLVKGVSYEQYF. The DNA of the CDR3 is TGTGCCAGCAGCTTAGTGAAGGGAGTTTCCTACGAGCAGTACTTC.

V is TRBV19 and J is TRBJ2-3; TRBD1 might be the D (6 bases). The CDR3 is made up of 13 amino acids. Germline CDR1 LNHDA, CDR2 SQIVND (reference sequence). V dropped 8 bases and J dropped 4 bases, with 13 bases sitting between them. CDR3 sequence reads: CASREGVADTQYF. The CDR3 DNA is TGTGCCAGTCGCGAGGGGGTTGCAGATACGCAGTATTTT.

The chain joins TRBV13 to TRBJ2-7; no clear D. The CDR3 has 15 amino acids. Per the germline V gene, CDR1 is PRHDT and CDR2 is FYEKMQ (reference sequence). The V end lost 4 bases, the J end lost 3 bases, and 16 bases lay between the germline ends. CDR3 region: CASSSPSSLVYEQYF. CDR3 DNA sequence: TGTGCCAGCAGCTCCCCCTCCTCTCTTGTCTACGAGCAGTACTTC. Filled out from reference TRBV13 and TRBJ2-7, the complete variable domain reads AAGVIQSPRHLIKEKRETATLKCYPIPRHDTVYWYQQGPGQDPQFLISFYEKMQSDKGSIPDRFSAQQFSDYHSELNMSSLELGDSALYFCASSSPSSLVYEQYFGPGTRLTVT.

The genes are TRBV11-2 and TRBJ2-2, with 7 positions matching TRBD2. The germline gives CDR1 SGHAT, CDR2 FQNNGV. V lost 5 bases, J lost 4 bases, and 4 bases stayed unmatched. CDR3 length: 14 residues. CDR3 sequence (DNA): TGTGCCAGCAGCCCGCCGGGAGGCACCGGGGAGCTGTTTTTT. Translating it yields CASSPPGGTGELFF.

The CDR3, as DNA: TGTGCCAGCAGCGTAGCTCGAGCGGGGGCTTTGAATGAGCAGTTCTTC. Translation gives CASSVARAGALNEQFF. The rearrangement uses TRBV9 and TRBJ2-1; 8 nucleotides match TRBD2. Per the germline V gene, CDR1 is SGDLS and CDR2 is YYNGEE. This CDR3 has 16 amino acids. Trimming took 0 bases from V and 7 from J; bases not matched to a gene: 9.

V gene TRBV24-1 combines with J gene TRBJ1-5; perhaps TRBD1 as D (5 bases). The V gene lost 2 bases and the J gene lost 3 bases, with 10 bases spanning the gap. The CDR3 spans 15 residues. Germline CDR1 reads KGHDR; CDR2 reads SFDVKD. The CDR3 DNA is TGTGCCACCAGTGATTGGGGGGATTCCAATCAGCCCCAGCATTTT. It codes for CATSDWGDSNQPQHF.

For the CDR3, the DNA is TGTGCCAGCAGCGACCCCGGGAGGGGGCCAGAAGCTTTCTTT. Translation gives CASSDPGRGPEAFF. The chain uses TRBV9 and TRBJ1-1; 7 positions match TRBD1. Unmatched junction bases numbered 10, after V lost 3 bases and J lost 8 bases. The germline CDR1 and CDR2 sequences are SGDLS and YYNGEE. This CDR3 is built from 14 residues.

This chain uses TRBV14 with TRBJ2-6; TRBD1 is a possible D gene (6 bases). The CDR3 is 21 residues long. With 1 base removed from V and 0 bases from J, the gap between germline ends came to 22 bases. Germline values: CDR1 SGHDN, CDR2 FVKESK. DNA of the CDR3: TGTGCCAGCAGCCAAGGACAGGTTCAGGGGAGCTTCTTCTCTGGGGCCAACGTCCTGACTTTC. Translating it yields CASSQGQVQGSFFSGANVLTF.

This chain joins TRBV12-3 or TRBV12-4 and TRBJ1-5; D unresolved. V was trimmed by 7 bases and J by 0 bases, leaving 7 bases between them. CDR3 length: 13 residues. The DNA of the CDR3 is TGTGCCAGCACCCAGGATAGCAATCAGCCCCAGCATTTT. This sequence encodes CASTQDSNQPQHF.